This TCR beta chain originates from a study of shared clonotypes between healthy human individuals (dated by TCRdb to 2019 to 2021). A note on the overall study: The cohort comprised a couple of women and a few men aged 18 to 49 years. To increase sequencing depth and limit assay-specific biases, TCR repertoire library preparation and sequencing were carried out by different laboratories using diverse techniques. Between about 0.9 and 10 billion PBMCs per donor were obtained by leukapheresis. Per donor, three plates each were used for CD4 naive and CD4 memory, two for CD8 naive, and one for CD8 memory. To estimate repertoire size and how much clonotype sharing occurs between individuals, the study deeply sequenced the blood TCR repertoires of 5 or 6 healthy adults. The investigation overall reported the following: Sampling was restricted to blood, and TCR repertoires in tissues likely differ from the TCR repertoires found in blood. When a handful of donors were compared, the shared fraction of clonotypes was around 5% for naive CD4, less than 4% for naive CD8, 2% to 2.5% for memory CD4, and 0.3% to 0.5% for memory CD8. The genetic and exposure-history diversity represented was limited by the small number of donors. Clonotypes shared by all four sorted-subset donors showed higher generation probabilities than non-shared clonotypes. Incomplete sequencing was indicated by rarefaction of sorted-subset datasets, despite the large sequencing depth. Larger estimated clonotype richness was generally found for naive subsets than for memory subsets. Based on pairwise subsampling, the degree of clonotype sharing among donors was expected to be affected by sequencing depth.

V drops 2 bases and J drops 1 base, leaving 8 bases in between. The germline V gene provides CDR1 KGHSH and CDR2 LQKENI. From cysteine to phenylalanine, the CDR3 is 14 amino acids long. Only the CDR3 DNA stays, 42 bases, in frame from base 1. Using the deep immunoSEQ assay, multiplex PCR amplified TCR CDR3 regions from genomic DNA. Genomic DNA extracted from each cell subset was distributed evenly over all wells of several immunoSEQ 96-well plates, and each plate served as one replicate. For sorted subsets, each replicate PCR was loaded with about 200 ng genomic DNA, equivalent to 30,000 to 35,000 T cell genomes. Purified libraries were quantified with a Qubit 3.0 fluorometer, sized on a Bioanalyzer 2100, and re-quantified with the KAPA Library Quantification kit. A separate single-read 150-cycle Illumina NextSeq 550 flow cell was used to sequence each immunoSEQ 96-well plate. The original pipeline was this. Because only junctional sequences without quality scores were contained in the immunoSEQ output, filtering matching that applied to full-length reads could not be performed. To assign V/J genes and CDR3, sequences were annotated using PyIR, a Python wrapper for IgBLAST v1.9, with IMGT germline references. Reads were removed for weak V/J assignments (E-value above 1e-6), missing CDR3, stop codons, out-of-frame junctions, or ambiguous translated residues. V3J clonotypes were defined as sequences sharing the same inferred V gene, J gene, and CDR3 amino acid sequence. To compute the percentage overlap between repertoires, the number of shared unique clonotypes was divided by the size of the smaller repertoire. Richness of each repertoire was evaluated using RTK rarefaction, the Chao1 estimator, and Recon v2.1 estimates of unobserved clonotypes. Generation probabilities for all TCRbeta clonotypes obtained by the gDNA method from a handful of donors were computed using OLGA. Not all clones reach the TCRdb copy of this immuneACCESS table, which keeps in-frame sequences only. Checked studies attribute under half of the gap to unresolved V genes and leave the rest unexplained. Clone size and the V and J calls come from that table; the DNA yielded D and trimming. A total of a few million clones appear in this sample, approximately 94% of them only once. The ten biggest clones cover roughly 0.13% of the sample.

Healthy HIV-negative adults with no recently reported acute infections or vaccinations were included as donors. Every donor was a Caucasian adult residing in Nashville, Tennessee, USA. Magnetic negative selection was used to enrich CD4+ T cells, after which naive cells were positively selected on CD45RA and the negative fraction became the memory subset. Blood was collected by leukapheresis, and PBMCs were isolated by Ficoll-Histopaque density gradient centrifugation and then cryopreserved in liquid nitrogen vapor phase. Analytical flow cytometry was used to check the purity and quantity of each magnetically sorted T cell population. Genomic DNA was isolated from each sorted fraction and quantified by UV absorbance on a Nanodrop 2000c. As concerns this clone: Its recognized antigen is unknown. No base quality values were provided; no much bigger clone lies one nucleotide off. The sample holds other DNA sequences that translate to the same CDR3.

The sample consisted of naive CD4+ T cells sorted from blood. The cell subset or site label, read with the paper, signifies: CD45RA+ positively selected. The chain is assembled from TRBV18 and TRBJ2-5, with the D gene not clear enough to name. The origin of this receptor is a man younger than 30 in good health. The sequence in DNA is TGTGCCAGCTCACCAGGTCTAACCCAAGAGACCCAGTACTTC. Its protein reads: CASSPGLTQETQYF.